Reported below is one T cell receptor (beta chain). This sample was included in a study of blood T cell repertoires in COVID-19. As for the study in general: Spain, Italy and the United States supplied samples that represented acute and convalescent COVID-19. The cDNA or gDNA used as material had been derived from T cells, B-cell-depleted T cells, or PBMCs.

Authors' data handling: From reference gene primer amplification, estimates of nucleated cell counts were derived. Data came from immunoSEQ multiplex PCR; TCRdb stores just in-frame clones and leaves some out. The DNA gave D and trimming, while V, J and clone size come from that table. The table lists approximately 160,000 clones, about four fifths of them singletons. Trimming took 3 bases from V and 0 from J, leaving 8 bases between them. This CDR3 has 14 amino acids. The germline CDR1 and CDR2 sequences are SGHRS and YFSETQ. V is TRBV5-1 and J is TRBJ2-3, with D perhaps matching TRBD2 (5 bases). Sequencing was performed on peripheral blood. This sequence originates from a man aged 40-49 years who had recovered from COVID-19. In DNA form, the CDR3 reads TGCGCCAGCAGCTCCCGACTAAGCACAGATACGCAGTATTTT. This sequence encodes CASSSRLSTDTQYF.